Sequencing of this T cell receptor (beta chain) was carried out in a study of cytomegalovirus exposure and HLA in healthy donors. Remarks on this clone: Its specificity is unknown.

The PCR used 60 Vbeta and 13 Jbeta primers. Produced via immunoSEQ multiplex PCR; TCRdb's table is partial and in-frame only. Here the sample spans 170,000 or so clones, more than 60% being singletons. CDR3 length equals 16 residues. V shed 4 bases and J 0 bases; nucleotides not matched to a gene: 3. The V gene's germline CDR1 is SGHTA and CDR2 FQGNSA. Overall study findings and caveats: A previous analysis found most TCR beta V segments productive roughly 87% or roughly 30% of the time.

Sequenced material: PBMCs. The receptor comes from a woman between 25 and 40 years old in good health and CMV-seropositive. The chain links TRBV7-2 to TRBJ2-1; 10 bases are a match to TRBD2. DNA for the CDR3: TGTGCCAGCAGCTCCCTAGCGGGAGCCTCCTACAATGAGCAGTTCTTC. It specifies CASSSLAGASYNEQFF.